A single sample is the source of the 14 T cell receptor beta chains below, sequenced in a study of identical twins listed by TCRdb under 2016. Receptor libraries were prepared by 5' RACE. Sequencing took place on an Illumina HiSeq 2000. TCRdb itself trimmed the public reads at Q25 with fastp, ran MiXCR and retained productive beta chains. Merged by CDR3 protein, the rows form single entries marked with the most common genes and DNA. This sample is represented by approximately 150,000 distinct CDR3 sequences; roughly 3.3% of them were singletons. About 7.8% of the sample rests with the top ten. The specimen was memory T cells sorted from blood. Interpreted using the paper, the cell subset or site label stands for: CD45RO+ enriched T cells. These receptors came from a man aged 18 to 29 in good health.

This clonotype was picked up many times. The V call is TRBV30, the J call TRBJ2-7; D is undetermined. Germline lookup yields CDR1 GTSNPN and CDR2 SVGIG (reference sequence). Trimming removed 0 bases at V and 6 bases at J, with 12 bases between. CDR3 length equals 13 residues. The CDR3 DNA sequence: TGTGCCTGGAGTGTAGATCCGTCGGCCGAGCAGTACGTC. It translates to CAWSVDPSAEQYV.

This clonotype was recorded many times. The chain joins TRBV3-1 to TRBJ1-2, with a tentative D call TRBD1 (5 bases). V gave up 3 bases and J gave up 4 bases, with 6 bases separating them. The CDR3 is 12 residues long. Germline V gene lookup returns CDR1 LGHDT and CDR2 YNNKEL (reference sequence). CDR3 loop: CASSHDSYGYTF. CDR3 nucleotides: TGTGCCAGCAGCCATGACAGCTATGGCTACACCTTC.

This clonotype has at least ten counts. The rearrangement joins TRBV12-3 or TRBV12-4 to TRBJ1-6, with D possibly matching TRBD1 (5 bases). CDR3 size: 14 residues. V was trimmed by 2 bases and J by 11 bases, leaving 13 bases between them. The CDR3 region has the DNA TGTGCCAGCAGTTTATCCCAGGGAGTTCCACCCCTCCACTTT. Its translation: CASSLSQGVPPLHF.

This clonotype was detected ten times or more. Here the CDR3 reads CASSLGRGGNSPLHF. Written as DNA, the CDR3 is TGTGCCAGCAGCTTAGGCCGGGGAGGGAATTCACCCCTCCACTTT. The chain is built from TRBV7-8 and TRBJ1-6, with D unresolved. Germline V gives CDR1 SGHVS, CDR2 FQNEAQ. This CDR3 has 15 amino acids. Deletions cut 1 base from V and 7 bases from J, with 11 bases between.

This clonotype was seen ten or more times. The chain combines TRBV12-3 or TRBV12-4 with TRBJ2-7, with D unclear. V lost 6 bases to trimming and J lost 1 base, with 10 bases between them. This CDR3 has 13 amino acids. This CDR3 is CASSRGGSYEQYV. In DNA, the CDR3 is TGTGCCAGCAGCCGAGGCGGTTCCTACGAGCAGTACGTC.

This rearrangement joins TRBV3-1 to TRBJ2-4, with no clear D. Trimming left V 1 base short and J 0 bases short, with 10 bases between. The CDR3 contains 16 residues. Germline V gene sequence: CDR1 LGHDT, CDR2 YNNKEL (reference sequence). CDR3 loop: CASSQVFVVAKNIQYF. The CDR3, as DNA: TGTGCCAGCAGCCAAGTGTTCGTGGTAGCCAAAAACATTCAGTACTTC.

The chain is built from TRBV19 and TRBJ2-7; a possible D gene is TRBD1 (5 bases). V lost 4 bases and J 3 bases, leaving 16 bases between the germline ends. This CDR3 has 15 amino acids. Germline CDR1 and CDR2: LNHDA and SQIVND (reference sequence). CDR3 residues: CASSRPDNPIYEQYF. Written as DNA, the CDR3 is TGTGCCAGTAGTAGGCCGGACAACCCCATCTACGAGCAGTACTTC. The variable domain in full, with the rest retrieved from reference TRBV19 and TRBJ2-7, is DGGITQSPKYLFRKEGQNVTLSCEQNLNHDAMYWYRQDPGQGLRLIYYSQIVNDFQKGDIAEGYSVSREKKESFPLTVTSAQKNPTAFYLCASSRPDNPIYEQYFGPGTRLTVT.

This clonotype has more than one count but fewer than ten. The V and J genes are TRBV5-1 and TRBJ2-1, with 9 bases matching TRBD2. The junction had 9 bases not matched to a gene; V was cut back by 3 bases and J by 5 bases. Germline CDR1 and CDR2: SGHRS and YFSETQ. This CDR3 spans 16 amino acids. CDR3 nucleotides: TGCGCCAGCAGCTATCAACTAGCGGGTATTAACAATGAGCAGTTCTTC. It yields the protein CASSYQLAGINNEQFF. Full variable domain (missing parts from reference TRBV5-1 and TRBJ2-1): KAGVTQTPRYLIKTRGQQVTLSCSPISGHRSVSWYQQTPGQGLQFLFEYFSETQRNKGNFPGRFSGRQFSNSRSEMNVSTLELGDSALYLCASSYQLAGINNEQFFGPGTRLTVL.

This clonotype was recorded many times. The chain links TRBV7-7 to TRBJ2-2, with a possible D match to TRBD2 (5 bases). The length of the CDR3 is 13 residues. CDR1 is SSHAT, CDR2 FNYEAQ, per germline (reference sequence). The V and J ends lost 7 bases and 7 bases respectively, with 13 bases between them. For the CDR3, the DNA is TGTGCCAGCACCTATAAACGGGGCGGGGAGCTGTTTTTT. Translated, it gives CASTYKRGGELFF.

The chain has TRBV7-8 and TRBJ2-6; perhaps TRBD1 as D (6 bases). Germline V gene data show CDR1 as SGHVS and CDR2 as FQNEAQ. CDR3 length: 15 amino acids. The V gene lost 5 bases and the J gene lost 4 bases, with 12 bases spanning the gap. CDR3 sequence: CASSQNRVGANVLTF. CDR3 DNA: TGTGCCAGCAGCCAGAACAGGGTCGGGGCCAACGTCCTGACTTTC.

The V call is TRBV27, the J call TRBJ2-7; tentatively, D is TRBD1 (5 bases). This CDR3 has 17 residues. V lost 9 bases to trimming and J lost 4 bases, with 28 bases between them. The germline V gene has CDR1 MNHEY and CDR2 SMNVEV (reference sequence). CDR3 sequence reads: CASPGRAANLIVYEQYV. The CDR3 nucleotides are TGTGCCAGTCCCGGCAGGGCAGCGAACCTCATCGTTTACGAGCAGTACGTC.

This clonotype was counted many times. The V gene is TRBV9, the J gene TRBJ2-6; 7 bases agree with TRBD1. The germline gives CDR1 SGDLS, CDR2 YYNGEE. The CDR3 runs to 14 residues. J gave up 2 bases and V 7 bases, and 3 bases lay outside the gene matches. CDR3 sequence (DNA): TGTGCCAGCGCCGACAGGGCTGGGGCCAACGTCCTGACTTTC. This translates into CASADRAGANVLTF.

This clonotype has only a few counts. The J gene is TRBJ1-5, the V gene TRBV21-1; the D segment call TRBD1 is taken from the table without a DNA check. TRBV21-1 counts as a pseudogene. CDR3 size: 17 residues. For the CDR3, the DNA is TGTGCCAGCAGCAGGACACTCGGACAGGTTAGCAATCAGCCCCAGCATTTT. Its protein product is CASSRTLGQVSNQPQHF.

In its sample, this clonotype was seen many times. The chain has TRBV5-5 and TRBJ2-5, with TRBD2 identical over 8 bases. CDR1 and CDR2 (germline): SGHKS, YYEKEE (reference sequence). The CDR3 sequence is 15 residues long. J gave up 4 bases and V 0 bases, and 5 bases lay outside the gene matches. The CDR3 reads CASSLAASGRETQYF. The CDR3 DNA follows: TGTGCCAGCAGCTTGGCCGCTAGCGGGCGAGAGACCCAGTACTTC.